This T cell receptor beta chain was obtained from a study of cytomegalovirus exposure and HLA in healthy donors. Turning to the study itself: The study placed approximately 80% of its 398 genotyped donors in the Caucasian-associated ancestry cluster. Study outcomes and limitations: Relative to the 666-donor mean, N-insertions were reportedly fewer in an Asian-associated ancestry cluster in a later analysis.

PCR employed 60 Vbeta and 13 Jbeta primers. The method was immunoSEQ multiplex PCR; TCRdb's version includes in-frame clones alone and lacks a portion of them. The repertoire consists of about 250,000 clones, with around nine tenths occurring once and the leading ten covering 1.7%. With respect to this clone: Its cognate antigen is unknown.

CDR3 length: 19 residues. Germline CDR1 SGHAT, CDR2 FQNNGV. The ends lost 6 bases at V and 1 base at J; junction bases unmatched: 20. The gene calls are TRBV11-2 and TRBJ2-7; 8 bases are a match to TRBD1. The sequenced sample was PBMCs. The receptor was isolated from a girl aged 2-10 years in good health and CMV-seronegative. CDR3 sequence (DNA): TGTGCCAGCAGTCAGATGGGCCAGGGGGCCGACTTCAAATCCTACGAGCAGTACTTC. This encodes CASSQMGQGADFKSYEQYF.